This T cell receptor (beta chain) was identified during a study of technical replicates of blood from a few donors. The repertoire was sequenced with immunoSEQ multiplex PCR; TCRdb's copy has only in-frame clones and lacks some. The sample contains 60,000 to 65,000 clones, around 87% of which appear only once. In germline, CDR1 is GTSNPN, CDR2 SVGIG (reference sequence). V shed 6 bases and J shed 3 bases, with 14 bases lying between them. The CDR3 is made up of 13 amino acids. This clone was observed a handful of times. The TCR originated in a human donor in good health. Some clones in this sample may be carry-over from other donors' samples. V gene TRBV30 combines with J gene TRBJ1-1; a weak D match, TRBD1 (6 bases). Sequences were obtained from PBMCs. CDR3 in DNA: TGTGCCTGTACAGGGATTGGGGACACTGAAGCTTTCTTT. Its translation is CACTGIGDTEAFF.